A single sample gave rise to the 26 T cell receptor beta chains below, sequenced in a study of cytomegalovirus exposure and HLA in healthy donors. Researchers ran the PCR with 60 Vbeta and 13 Jbeta primers. Sequenced by immunoSEQ multiplex PCR; TCRdb stores in-frame clones only, minus some. The table has 120,000 or so clones, 66% seen once. Sequencing was carried out using PBMCs. Receptor source: a man aged 18 to 30 in good health and CMV-seronegative.

The rearrangement links TRBV19 to TRBJ1-2; 8 nucleotides align to TRBD1. The CDR3 spans 11 residues. The trim removed 8 bases at V and 6 bases at J, leaving 2 bases unmatched. Germline V lookup: CDR1 LNHDA, CDR2 SQIVND (reference sequence). CDR3 in DNA: TGTGCCAGTGGACAGGGTAATGGCTACACCTTC. Translated, it gives CASGQGNGYTF.

This clone came up a few times. The chain is built from TRBV30 and TRBJ2-3; D perhaps matches TRBD2 (6 bases). Trimming removed 2 bases from V and 0 bases from J, with 9 bases in between. The germline gives CDR1 GTSNPN, CDR2 SVGIG (reference sequence). CDR3 length: 14 amino acids. The CDR3 spells CAWSHGGSTDTQYF. CDR3 coding DNA: TGTGCCTGGAGTCACGGGGGAAGCACAGATACGCAGTATTTT.

This clone was picked up a small number of times. V gene TRBV19 combines with J gene TRBJ1-1; D might be TRBD1 (6 bases). CDR1 and CDR2 from the germline V gene are LNHDA and SQIVND (reference sequence). The CDR3 consists of 14 residues. Trimming stripped 7 bases from V and 0 bases from J, with 12 bases between. The CDR3 loop is CASTVQGMNTEAFF. For the CDR3, the DNA is TGTGCCAGTACTGTACAGGGTATGAACACTGAAGCTTTCTTT.

The chain couples TRBV19 to TRBJ2-1; D perhaps matches TRBD1 (5 bases). This CDR3 region has 14 residues. The V end lost 5 bases, the J end lost 4 bases, and 12 bases lay between the germline ends. Germline V gene lookup returns CDR1 LNHDA and CDR2 SQIVND (reference sequence). CDR3 DNA sequence: TGTGCCAGTAGTTGGGGCCGTGAATACAATGAGCAGTTCTTC. This sequence encodes CASSWGREYNEQFF.

The chain uses TRBV5-1 and TRBJ1-5; 7 nucleotides agree with TRBD1. The germline V gene encodes CDR1 SGHRS and CDR2 YFSETQ. The junction had 4 bases not matched to a gene; V was cut back by 4 bases and J by 3 bases. The CDR3 is 14 amino acids. The CDR3 DNA follows: TGCGCCAGCAGCGAGGGACAGTTCAATCAGCCCCAGCATTTT. It specifies CASSEGQFNQPQHF. Using reference TRBV5-1 and TRBJ1-5 for the parts outside the CDR3, the full variable domain is KAGVTQTPRYLIKTRGQQVTLSCSPISGHRSVSWYQQTPGQGLQFLFEYFSETQRNKGNFPGRFSGRQFSNSRSEMNVSTLELGDSALYLCASSEGQFNQPQHFGDGTRLSIL.

The rearrangement links TRBV18 to TRBJ2-7; tentative D call: TRBD2 (5 bases). Germline loops: CDR1 KGHSH, CDR2 LQKENI. CDR3 length: 11 residues. The V and J ends lost 6 bases and 5 bases respectively, with 8 bases between them. The CDR3 region is CASSSGNEQYF. The DNA of the CDR3 is TGTGCCAGCTCCTCGGGGAACGAGCAGTACTTC.

V and J are TRBV6-6 and TRBJ2-7, with 8 bases aligning to TRBD1. This CDR3 region has 16 residues. Per the germline V gene, CDR1 is MNHNY and CDR2 is SVGAGI (reference sequence). Germline trimming cut 0 bases from V and 3 bases from J; bases unmatched to any gene: 7. CDR3 sequence reads: CASSYSIGQGNYEQYF. The DNA for the CDR3 is TGTGCCAGCAGTTACTCGATTGGACAGGGAAACTACGAGCAGTACTTC.

This clone was counted between two and nine times. The V and J genes are TRBV29-1 and TRBJ1-1; possibly TRBD1 for D (5 bases). Per the germline V gene, CDR1 is SQVTM and CDR2 is ANQGSEA. CDR3 length equals 13 residues. Between the trimmed V and J ends, which lost 5 bases and 3 bases, there was a span of 13 bases. The DNA of the CDR3 is TGCAGCGTTTCTGTCAGGGCGGACACTGAAGCTTTCTTT. This sequence encodes CSVSVRADTEAFF.

The rearrangement joins TRBV27 to TRBJ2-7; 7 nucleotides agree with TRBD2. The CDR3 consists of 13 residues. Germline V gives CDR1 MNHEY, CDR2 SMNVEV (reference sequence). J was trimmed by 5 bases and V by 10 bases; bases with no gene match: 11. The CDR3 nucleotides read TGTGCCACACGGGCTAGCGGTAGCCACGAGCAGTACTTC. Its protein is CATRASGSHEQYF.

V gene TRBV28 combines with J gene TRBJ1-1; weak D call: TRBD1 (6 bases). CDR3 length equals 13 residues. V lost 5 bases, J lost 11 bases, and 18 bases lay in between. Germline CDR1 MDHEN, CDR2 SYDVKM. In nucleotides, the CDR3 is TGTGCCAGCAGTCGAAATACAGGGATCACTGCTTTCTTT. It translates to CASSRNTGITAFF.

A few counts support this clone. The chain has TRBV9 and TRBJ2-5; 7 nucleotides align to TRBD2. The CDR3 is 15 amino acids. Germline CDR1 and CDR2: SGDLS and YYNGEE. The ends lost 3 bases at V and 5 bases at J; junction bases unmatched: 10. The DNA for the CDR3 is TGTGCCAGCAGCGGGAGCGGGACGTCTGGGGAGACCCAGTACTTC. Residues: CASSGSGTSGETQYF.

A few counts support this clone. This rearrangement joins TRBV7-2 to TRBJ1-5, with D hard to call. The ends were cut back, 8 bases at V and 2 bases at J, with 10 bases in the middle. CDR1 and CDR2 from the germline V gene are SGHTA and FQGNSA. The CDR3 is made up of 13 amino acids. The CDR3 coding sequence is TGTGCCAGCGGTCTACGGGGCAATCAGCCCCAGCATTTT. Translating it yields CASGLRGNQPQHF.

This chain connects TRBV19 to TRBJ2-2; D is uncertain. Germline V gene data show CDR1 as LNHDA and CDR2 as SQIVND (reference sequence). V gave up 7 bases and J gave up 6 bases, with 9 bases separating them. This CDR3 contains 12 residues. The CDR3 bases are TGTGCCAGTATCGGTTTTTCCGGGGAGCTGTTTTTT. Encoded protein: CASIGFSGELFF.

The rearrangement uses TRBV10-3 and TRBJ1-1; 8 bases are a match to TRBD1. This CDR3 contains 14 residues. V gave up 4 bases and J gave up 9 bases; unmatched junction bases: 10. CDR1 ENHRY and CDR2 SYGVKD come from the germline V gene. The CDR3 region has the DNA TGTGCCATCAGTGGGACAGGGAGGGGTGAAAAAGCTTTCTTT. Protein: CAISGTGRGEKAFF.

The chain couples TRBV7-8 to TRBJ2-3, with 12 positions matching TRBD2. Germline values: CDR1 SGHVS, CDR2 FQNEAQ. Trimming removed 5 bases from V and 1 base from J; junction bases left unmatched: 7. The CDR3 extends over 17 amino acids. The CDR3 nucleotides are TGTGCCAGCAGCCTAATCAGGACTAGCGGGGGCACAGATACGCAGTATTTT. Amino acids: CASSLIRTSGGTDTQYF.

The chain has TRBV9 and TRBJ2-3; TRBD2 is a possible D gene (6 bases). The germline gives CDR1 SGDLS, CDR2 YYNGEE. Deletions cut 3 bases from V and 8 bases from J, with 22 bases between. The CDR3 has 16 residues. CDR3 residues: CASSARPGDLESTQYF. The CDR3 coding sequence is TGTGCCAGCAGCGCTCGACCGGGGGATCTCGAAAGTACGCAGTATTTT.

This chain's CDR3 is CASSYGLAGEGDTQYF. In DNA, the CDR3 is TGCGCCAGCAGCTACGGACTAGCGGGAGAAGGAGATACGCAGTATTTT. J is TRBJ2-3 and V is TRBV5-1; 13 positions agree with TRBD2. V lost 3 bases, J lost 5 bases, and 6 bases stayed unmatched. CDR3 size: 16 residues. Germline assignment: CDR1 SGHRS and CDR2 YFSETQ.

V and J are TRBV2 and TRBJ2-7, with 9 bases lining up with TRBD1. Germline V gives CDR1 SNHLY, CDR2 FYNNEI. This CDR3 comprises 14 residues. V lost 3 bases, J lost 3 bases, and 3 bases stayed unmatched. Written as DNA, the CDR3 is TGTGCCAGCAGTGACCGGGACAGGGTCTACGAGCAGTACTTC. It codes for CASSDRDRVYEQYF.

Only a few counts were recorded for this clone. The rearrangement joins TRBV4-1 to TRBJ1-5; 7 bases fit TRBD1. Germline values: CDR1 MGHRA, CDR2 YSYEKL. J was trimmed by 3 bases and V by 2 bases; bases with no gene match: 4. The CDR3 extends over 15 amino acids. The CDR3 region has the DNA TGCGCCAGCAGCCAACCGGGACAGTCCAATCAGCCCCAGCATTTT. Encoded protein: CASSQPGQSNQPQHF.

This chain links TRBV5-6 with TRBJ2-3, with D possibly being TRBD1 (5 bases). V lost 4 bases and J 6 bases, leaving 12 bases between the germline ends. Germline-derived CDR1 and CDR2 are SGHDT and YYEEEE. The CDR3 runs to 13 residues. The CDR3 reads CASSVRVGDTQYF. DNA of the CDR3: TGTGCCAGCAGCGTCAGGGTCGGGGATACGCAGTATTTT.

A single count supports this clone. The chain employs TRBV6-5 and TRBJ1-5, with TRBD1 as a possible D gene (6 bases). CDR1 MNHEY and CDR2 SVGAGI come from the germline V gene. Trimming cost V 7 bases and J 4 bases, with 17 bases left between them. CDR3 size: 15 residues. CDR3 sequence reads: CASTPRGGRNQPQHF. For the CDR3, the DNA is TGTGCCAGCACCCCACGGGGGGGCAGGAATCAGCCCCAGCATTTT.

The chain carries TRBV4-2 and TRBJ1-4; D possibly corresponds to TRBD1 (6 bases). V lost 0 bases and J 0 bases, leaving 11 bases between the germline ends. This CDR3 is 17 amino acids long. The V gene's germline CDR1 is LGHNA and CDR2 YNFKEQ. The CDR3 loop is CASSQDGRDTTNEKLFF. The CDR3 DNA reads TGTGCCAGCAGCCAAGACGGTAGGGACACAACTAATGAAAAACTGTTTTTT.

This chain joins TRBV28 and TRBJ2-3; the D gene is possibly TRBD2 (6 bases). The CDR3 spans 17 residues. The V gene's germline CDR1 is MDHEN and CDR2 SYDVKM. The ends were cut back, 7 bases at V and 4 bases at J, with 24 bases in the middle. CDR3 sequence: CASISTSSYRPPDTQYF. The CDR3 bases are TGTGCCAGCATTTCGACTAGTTCTTATCGACCCCCAGATACGCAGTATTTT.

This sequence joins TRBV11-2 and TRBJ2-2; D perhaps matches TRBD1 (5 bases). Germline CDR1 and CDR2: SGHAT and FQNNGV. This CDR3 has 13 residues. V was cut by 10 bases and J by 4 bases, with 13 bases left in between. CDR3 region: CATVGRATGELFF. In DNA, the CDR3 is TGTGCCACCGTTGGCAGGGCCACCGGGGAGCTGTTTTTT.

The chain uses TRBV28 and TRBJ2-1, with TRBD2 as a possible D gene (7 bases). The CDR3 loop spans 15 amino acids. Germline V gene lookup returns CDR1 MDHEN and CDR2 SYDVKM. Trimming took 3 bases from V and 9 from J, leaving 18 bases between them. CDR3 coding DNA: TGTGCCAGCAGTTTGCGGGGGCTGCGGGAGAGTGAGCAGTTCTTC. Its protein is CASSLRGLRESEQFF. The whole variable domain, remainder taken from reference TRBV28 and TRBJ2-1, is DVKVTQSSRYLVKRTGEKVFLECVQDMDHENMFWYRQDPGLGLRLIYFSYDVKMKEKGDIPEGYSVSREKKERFSLILESASTNQTSMYLCASSLRGLRESEQFFGPGTRLTVL.

This clone was counted only a few times. The chain joins TRBV10-3 to TRBJ1-2; the D gene is possibly TRBD1 (5 bases). Germline V gives CDR1 ENHRY, CDR2 SYGVKD. This CDR3 is 16 amino acids long. V was shortened by 0 bases and J by 4 bases, with 15 bases between the two germline ends. The CDR3 coding sequence is TGTGCCATCAGTGAGTCAGGGGTGGGAAGGAGCTATGGCTACACCTTC. Translated, it gives CAISESGVGRSYGYTF.